The present TCR beta chain was sequenced within a study of cytomegalovirus exposure and HLA in healthy donors. This clone was picked up a small number of times. From germline, CDR1 is LGHNA and CDR2 YNFKEQ. CDR3 length: 13 amino acids. Deletions cut 8 bases from V and 1 base from J, with 10 bases between. The PCR was carried out with 60 Vbeta primers and 13 Jbeta primers. The assay was immunoSEQ multiplex PCR, and TCRdb's table has in-frame clones only and misses some. The table shows 150,000 to 200,000 clones, with around 78% occurring only once. The rearrangement uses TRBV4-2 and TRBJ2-3; D is undetermined. Sequenced: PBMCs. The receptor was derived from a man younger than 40 in good health and CMV-seronegative. CDR3 nucleotides: TGTGCCAGCCTAGGCGCGGGCACAGATACGCAGTATTTT. Its protein product is CASLGAGTDTQYF.